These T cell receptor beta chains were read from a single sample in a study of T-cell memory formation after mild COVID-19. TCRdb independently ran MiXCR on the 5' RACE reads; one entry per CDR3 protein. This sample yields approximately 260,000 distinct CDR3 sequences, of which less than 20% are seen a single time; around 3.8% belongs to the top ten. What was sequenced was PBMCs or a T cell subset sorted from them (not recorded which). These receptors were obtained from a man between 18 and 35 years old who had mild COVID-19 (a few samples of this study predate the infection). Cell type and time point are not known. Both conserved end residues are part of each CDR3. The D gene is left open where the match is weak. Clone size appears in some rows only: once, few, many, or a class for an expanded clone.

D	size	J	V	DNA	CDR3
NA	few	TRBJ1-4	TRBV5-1	TGCGCCAGCAGCACTCGGCCGGGGAGTAGTGAAAAACTGTTTTTT	CASSTRPGSSEKLFF
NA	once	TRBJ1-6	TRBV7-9	TGTGCCAGCAGGGGGAGGGGAAACTTTAATTCACCCCTCCACTTT	CASRGRGNFNSPLHF
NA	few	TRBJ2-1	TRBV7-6	TGTGCCAGCGGGGGGGCGGACAATGAGCAGTTCTTC	CASGGADNEQFF
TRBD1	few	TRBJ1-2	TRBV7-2	TGTGCCAGCAGCTTATACAGGGGCGAGAACTATGGCTACACCTTC	CASSLYRGENYGYTF
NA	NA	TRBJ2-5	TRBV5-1	TGCGCCAGCACCACCCAGCCTCCACAAGAGACCCAGTACTTC	CASTTQPPQETQYF
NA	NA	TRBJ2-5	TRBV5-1	TGCGCCAGCAGCCCTACAAAAGTTGGAGGGGGCTACGGAGAGACCCAGTACTTC	CASSPTKVGGGYGETQYF
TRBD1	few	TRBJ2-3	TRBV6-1	TGTGCCAGCAGTCGGGACAGGGGGTCAGATACGCAGTATTTT	CASSRDRGSDTQYF
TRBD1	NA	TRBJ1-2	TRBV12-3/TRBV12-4	TGTGCCAGCAGCACAGGGGCGCGCTATGGCTACACCTTC	CASSTGARYGYTF
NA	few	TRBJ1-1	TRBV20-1	TGCAGTGCCCGCGTCCGGGGACCTTACACTGAAGCTTTCTTT	CSARVRGPYTEAFF
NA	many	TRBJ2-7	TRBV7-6	TGTGCCAGCAGCCTCTCGGGGCAGGGATCCTACGAGCAGTACTTC	CASSLSGQGSYEQYF
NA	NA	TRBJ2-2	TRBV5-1	TGCGCCAGCAGCACCGGGGGGAACACCGGGGAGCTGTTTTTT	CASSTGGNTGELFF
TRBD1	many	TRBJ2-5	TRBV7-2	TGTGCCAGCAGCAAATTGGACAGGGTAGGCGAGACCCAGTACTTC	CASSKLDRVGETQYF
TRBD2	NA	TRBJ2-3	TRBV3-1	TGTGCCAGCGAGCGGGGGGGCGGATATACGCAGTATTTT	CASERGGGYTQYF
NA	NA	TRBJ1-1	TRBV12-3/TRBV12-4	TGTGCCAGCACTTTGAGGTCAGGGCACACTGAAGCTTTCTTT	CASTLRSGHTEAFF
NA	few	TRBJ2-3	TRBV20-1	TGCAGTGCTAGAGTAGCGGACAGGAGCACAGATACGCAGTATTTT	CSARVADRSTDTQYF
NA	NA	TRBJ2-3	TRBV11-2	TGTGCCAGCAGCTTAGATTGGGTCTGGACGGCAACATTCACAGATACGCAGTATTTT	CASSLDWVWTATFTDTQYF
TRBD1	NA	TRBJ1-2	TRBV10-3	TGTGCCATCAGTGAGCCTGGACAGGGTCTCGGCTACACCTTC	CAISEPGQGLGYTF
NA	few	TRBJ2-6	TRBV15	TGTGCCACCAGCAGGGACCACTCTGGGGCCAACGTCCTGACTTTC	CATSRDHSGANVLTF
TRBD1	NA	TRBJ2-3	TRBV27	TGTGCCAGCAGTTCTCCAGGGGGAAGCACAGATACGCAGTATTTT	CASSSPGGSTDTQYF
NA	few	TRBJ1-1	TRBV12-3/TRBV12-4	TGTGCCAGCAGTCCGCCCAGGGGCACTGAAGCTTTCTTT	CASSPPRGTEAFF